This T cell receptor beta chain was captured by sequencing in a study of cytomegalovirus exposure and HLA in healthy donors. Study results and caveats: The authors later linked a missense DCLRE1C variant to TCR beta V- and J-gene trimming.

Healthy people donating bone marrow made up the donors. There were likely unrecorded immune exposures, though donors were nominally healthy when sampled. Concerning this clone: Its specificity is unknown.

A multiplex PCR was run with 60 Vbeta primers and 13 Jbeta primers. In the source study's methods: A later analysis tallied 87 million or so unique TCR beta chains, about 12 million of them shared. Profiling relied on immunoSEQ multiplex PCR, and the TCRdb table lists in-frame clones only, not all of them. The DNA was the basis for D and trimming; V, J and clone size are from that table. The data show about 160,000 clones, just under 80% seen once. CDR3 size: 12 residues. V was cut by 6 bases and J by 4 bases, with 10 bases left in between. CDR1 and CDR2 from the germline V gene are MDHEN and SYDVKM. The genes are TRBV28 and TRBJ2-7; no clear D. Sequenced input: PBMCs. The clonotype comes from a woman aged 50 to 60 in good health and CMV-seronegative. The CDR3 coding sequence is TGTGCCAGCAGACACCCAGGATACGAGCAGTACTTC. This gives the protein CASRHPGYEQYF.